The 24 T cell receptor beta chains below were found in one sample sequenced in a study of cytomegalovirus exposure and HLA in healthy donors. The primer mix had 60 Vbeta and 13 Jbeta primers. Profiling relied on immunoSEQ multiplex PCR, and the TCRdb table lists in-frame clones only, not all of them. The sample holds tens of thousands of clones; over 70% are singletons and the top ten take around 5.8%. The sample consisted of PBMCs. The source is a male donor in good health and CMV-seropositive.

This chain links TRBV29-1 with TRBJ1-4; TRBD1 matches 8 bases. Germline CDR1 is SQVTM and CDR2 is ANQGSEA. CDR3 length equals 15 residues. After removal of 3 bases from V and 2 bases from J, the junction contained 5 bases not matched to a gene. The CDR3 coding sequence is TGCAGCGTTGAGGGGACAGGCTCGACTAATGAAAAACTGTTTTTT. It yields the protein CSVEGTGSTNEKLFF.

The DNA of the CDR3 is TGCGCCAGCAGCCAGCTCACCGGGACAGGGGGCTACGAGCAGTACTTC. Amino acid sequence: CASSQLTGTGGYEQYF. The chain couples TRBV4-3 to TRBJ2-7; 11 positions match TRBD1. Looked up from germline, CDR1 is LGHNA and CDR2 is YSLEER. The CDR3 is 16 residues long. Trimming removed 3 bases from V and 3 bases from J; junction bases left unmatched: 7.

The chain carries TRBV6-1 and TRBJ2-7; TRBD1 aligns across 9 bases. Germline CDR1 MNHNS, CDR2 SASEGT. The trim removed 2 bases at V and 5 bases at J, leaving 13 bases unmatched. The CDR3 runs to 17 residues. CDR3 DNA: TGTGCCAGCAGTGAATGGGGAGAGGGGACAGGGTCCCACGAGCAGTACTTC. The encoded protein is CASSEWGEGTGSHEQYF.

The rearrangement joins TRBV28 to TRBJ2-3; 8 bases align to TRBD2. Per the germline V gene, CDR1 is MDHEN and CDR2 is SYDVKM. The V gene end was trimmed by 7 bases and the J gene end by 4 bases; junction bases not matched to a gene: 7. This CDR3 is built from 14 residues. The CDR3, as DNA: TGTGCCAGCATAGCGGGACTAGTTCCAGATACGCAGTATTTT. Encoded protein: CASIAGLVPDTQYF.

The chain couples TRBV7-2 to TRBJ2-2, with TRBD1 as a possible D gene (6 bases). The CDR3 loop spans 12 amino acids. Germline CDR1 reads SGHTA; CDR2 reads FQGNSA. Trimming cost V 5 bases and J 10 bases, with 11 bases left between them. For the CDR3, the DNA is TGTGCCAGCAGCCCAGACAGGCCGGAGCTGTTTTTT. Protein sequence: CASSPDRPELFF.

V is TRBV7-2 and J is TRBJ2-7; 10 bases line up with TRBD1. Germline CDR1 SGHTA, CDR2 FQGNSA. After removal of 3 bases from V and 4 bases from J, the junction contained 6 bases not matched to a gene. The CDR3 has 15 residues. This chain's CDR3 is CASSFTTGGVYEQYF. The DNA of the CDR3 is TGTGCCAGCAGCTTTACGACAGGGGGCGTTTACGAGCAGTACTTC. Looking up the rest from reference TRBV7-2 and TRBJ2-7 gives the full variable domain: GAGVSQSPSNKVTEKGKDVELRCDPISGHTALYWYRQSLGQGLEFLIYFQGNSAPDKSGLPSDRFSAERTGGSVSTLTIQRTQQEDSAVYLCASSFTTGGVYEQYFGPGTRLTVT.

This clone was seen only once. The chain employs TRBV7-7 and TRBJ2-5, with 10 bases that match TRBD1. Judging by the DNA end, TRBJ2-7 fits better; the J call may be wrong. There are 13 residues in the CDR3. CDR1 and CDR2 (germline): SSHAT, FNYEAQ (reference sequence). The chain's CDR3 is CASSVGQGNEQYF. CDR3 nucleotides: TGTGCCAGCAGCGTGGGACAGGGGAACGAGCAGTACTTC.

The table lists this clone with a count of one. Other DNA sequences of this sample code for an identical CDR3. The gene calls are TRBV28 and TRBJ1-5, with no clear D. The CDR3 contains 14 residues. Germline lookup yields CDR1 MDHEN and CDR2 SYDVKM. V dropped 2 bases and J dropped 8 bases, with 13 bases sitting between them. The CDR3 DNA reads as TGTGCCAGCAGTTTACCCATAGCGGGTAAGCCCCAGCATTTT. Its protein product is CASSLPIAGKPQHF.

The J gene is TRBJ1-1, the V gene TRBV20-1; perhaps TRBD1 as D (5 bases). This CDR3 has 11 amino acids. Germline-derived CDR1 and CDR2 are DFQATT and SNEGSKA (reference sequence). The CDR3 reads CRQPGDTEAFF. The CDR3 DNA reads TGCCGTCAGCCGGGGGACACTGAAGCTTTCTTT.

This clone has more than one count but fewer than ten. This CDR3 reads CASSSRQGAEKLFF. The CDR3, as DNA: TGTGCCAGCAGCTCCCGGCAGGGGGCCGAAAAACTGTTTTTT. The chain combines TRBV5-4 with TRBJ1-4; the match to TRBD1 covers 8 bases. Trimming cost V 3 bases and J 8 bases; bases outside gene matches: 6. Germline CDR1 reads SGHNT; CDR2 reads YYREEE (reference sequence). There are 14 residues in the CDR3.

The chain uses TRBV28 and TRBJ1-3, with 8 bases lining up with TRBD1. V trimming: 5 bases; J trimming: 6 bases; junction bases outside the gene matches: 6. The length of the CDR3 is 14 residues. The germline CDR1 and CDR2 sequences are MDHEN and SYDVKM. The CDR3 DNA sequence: TGTGCCAGCAGTGCCCCGGACAGGGAAAACACCATATATTTT. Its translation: CASSAPDRENTIYF.

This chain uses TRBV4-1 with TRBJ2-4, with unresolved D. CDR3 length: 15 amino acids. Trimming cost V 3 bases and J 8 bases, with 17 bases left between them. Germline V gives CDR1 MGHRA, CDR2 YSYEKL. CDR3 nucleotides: TGCGCCAGCAGCCAGCCTATCAGAGACATGGACATTCAGTACTTC. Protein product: CASSQPIRDMDIQYF.

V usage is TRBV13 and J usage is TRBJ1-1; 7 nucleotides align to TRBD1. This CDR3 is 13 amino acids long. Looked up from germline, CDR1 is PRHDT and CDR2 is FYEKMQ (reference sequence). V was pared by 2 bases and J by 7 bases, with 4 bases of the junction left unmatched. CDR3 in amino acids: CASSLPGQFEAFF. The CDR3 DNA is TGTGCCAGCAGCTTACCGGGACAGTTTGAAGCTTTCTTT. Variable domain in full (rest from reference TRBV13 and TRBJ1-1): AAGVIQSPRHLIKEKRETATLKCYPIPRHDTVYWYQQGPGQDPQFLISFYEKMQSDKGSIPDRFSAQQFSDYHSELNMSSLELGDSALYFCASSLPGQFEAFFGQGTRLTVV.

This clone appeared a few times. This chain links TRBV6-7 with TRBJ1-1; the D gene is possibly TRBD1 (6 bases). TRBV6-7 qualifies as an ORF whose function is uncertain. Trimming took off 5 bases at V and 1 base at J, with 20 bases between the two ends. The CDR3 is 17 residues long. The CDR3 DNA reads TGTGCCAGCAGTAGCCCCTCTCGACCACAGGGGAACACTGAAGCTTTCTTT. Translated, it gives CASSSPSRPQGNTEAFF.

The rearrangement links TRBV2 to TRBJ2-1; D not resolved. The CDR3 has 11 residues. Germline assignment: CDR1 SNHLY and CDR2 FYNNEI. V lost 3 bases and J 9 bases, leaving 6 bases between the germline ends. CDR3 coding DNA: TGTGCCAGCAGTGACGGTGCTGAGCAGTTCTTC. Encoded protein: CASSDGAEQFF.

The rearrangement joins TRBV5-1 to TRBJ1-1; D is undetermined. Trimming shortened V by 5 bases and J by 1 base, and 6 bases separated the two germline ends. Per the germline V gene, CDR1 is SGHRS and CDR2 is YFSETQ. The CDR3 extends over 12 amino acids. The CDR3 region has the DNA TGCGCCAGCAGAGAACAGAACACTGAAGCTTTCTTT. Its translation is CASREQNTEAFF.

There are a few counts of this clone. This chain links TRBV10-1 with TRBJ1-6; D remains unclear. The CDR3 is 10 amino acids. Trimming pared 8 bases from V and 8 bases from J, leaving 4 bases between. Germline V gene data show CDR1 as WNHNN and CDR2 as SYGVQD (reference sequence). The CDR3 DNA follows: TGCGCCAGCTTCTATTCACCCCTCCACTTT. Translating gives CASFYSPLHF.

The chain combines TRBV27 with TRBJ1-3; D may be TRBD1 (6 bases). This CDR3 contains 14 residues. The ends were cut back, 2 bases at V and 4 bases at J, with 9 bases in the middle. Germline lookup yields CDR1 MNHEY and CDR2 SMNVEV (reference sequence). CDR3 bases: TGTGCCAGCAGTTTAGGGACACCGGGAAACACCATATATTTT. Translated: CASSLGTPGNTIYF.

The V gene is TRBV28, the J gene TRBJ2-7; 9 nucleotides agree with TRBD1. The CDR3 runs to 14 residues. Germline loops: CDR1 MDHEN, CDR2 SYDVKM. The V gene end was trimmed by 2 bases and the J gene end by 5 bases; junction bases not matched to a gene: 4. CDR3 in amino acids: CASSLPGQGNEQYF. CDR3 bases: TGTGCCAGCAGTTTACCGGGACAGGGAAACGAGCAGTACTTC.

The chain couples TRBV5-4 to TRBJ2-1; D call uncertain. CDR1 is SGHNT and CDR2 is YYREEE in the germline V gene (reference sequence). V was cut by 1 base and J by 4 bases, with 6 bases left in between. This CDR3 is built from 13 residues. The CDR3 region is CASSLSGYNEQFF. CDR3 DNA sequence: TGTGCCAGCAGCTTGTCCGGTTACAATGAGCAGTTCTTC.

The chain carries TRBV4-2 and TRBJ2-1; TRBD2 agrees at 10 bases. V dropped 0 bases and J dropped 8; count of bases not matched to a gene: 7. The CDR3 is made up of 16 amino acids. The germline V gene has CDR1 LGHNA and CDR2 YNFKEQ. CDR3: CASSQDGSGGADEQFF. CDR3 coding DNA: TGTGCCAGCAGCCAAGATGGGAGCGGGGGGGCCGATGAGCAGTTCTTC.

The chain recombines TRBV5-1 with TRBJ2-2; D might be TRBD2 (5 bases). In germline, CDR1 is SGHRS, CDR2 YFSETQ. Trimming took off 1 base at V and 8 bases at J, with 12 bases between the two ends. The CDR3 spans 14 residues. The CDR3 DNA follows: TGCGCCAGCAGCTTGTGGGAGAGGCTAGGGGAGCTGTTTTTT. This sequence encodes CASSLWERLGELFF. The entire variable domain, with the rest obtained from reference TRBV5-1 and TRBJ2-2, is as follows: KAGVTQTPRYLIKTRGQQVTLSCSPISGHRSVSWYQQTPGQGLQFLFEYFSETQRNKGNFPGRFSGRQFSNSRSEMNVSTLELGDSALYLCASSLWERLGELFFGEGSRLTVL.

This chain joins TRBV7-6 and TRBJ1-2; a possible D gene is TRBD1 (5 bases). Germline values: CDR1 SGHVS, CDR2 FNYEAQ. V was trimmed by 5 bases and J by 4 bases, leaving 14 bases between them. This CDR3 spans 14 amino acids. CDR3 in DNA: TGTGCCAGCAGCCAATTCGCCGGGGGCTATGGCTACACCTTC. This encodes CASSQFAGGYGYTF.

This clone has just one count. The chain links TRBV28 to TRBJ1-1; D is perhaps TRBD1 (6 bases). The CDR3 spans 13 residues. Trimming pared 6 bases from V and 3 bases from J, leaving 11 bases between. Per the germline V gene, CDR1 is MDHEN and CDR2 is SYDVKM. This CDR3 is CASSQRGYTEAFF. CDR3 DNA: TGTGCCAGCAGCCAGAGGGGGTACACTGAAGCTTTCTTT.